This T cell receptor beta chain was sequenced in a study of Ad26.COV2.S vaccination and SARS-CoV-2 variants. Study as a whole: Donor got 5x10^10 or 1x10^11 viral particles of Ad26.COV2.S. Study conclusions and caveats: TCR breadth and depth analyses may have underestimated total T cell responses.

Clones were sequenced by immunoSEQ multiplex PCR, and TCRdb holds only the in-frame ones, with some missing. The table has 300,000 to 400,000 clones, 86% seen once; the top ten hold around 10%. The CDR3 consists of 11 residues. Per germline, CDR1 SEHNR and CDR2 FQNEAQ (reference sequence). Stated treatment: around 19 received Ad26.COV2.S at low or high dose, single or two shots; about 5 received placebo; per-sample allocation not given. After the first vaccine or placebo injection, samples were drawn on day 63. Vaccination used an Ad26 vector expressing Wuhan-strain SARS-CoV-2 spike. With regard to this clone: Its antigen is undetermined. One junction end does not reproduce the germline sequence, and a read error may be involved.

Sample: peripheral blood, taken in a trial of Ad26.COV2.S vaccine versus placebo. This sequence was found in a person between 18 and 59 years old who received the Ad26.COV2.S COVID-19 vaccine or a placebo. The chain uses TRBV7-9 and TRBJ2-1; tentative D call: TRBD2 (6 bases). This CDR3 reads CASSVVGEEVF. CDR3 bases: TGTGCCAGCAGCGTAGTTGGGGAGGAGGTCTTC.